The source of this TCR beta chain is a study of T cell responses to AZD1222 COVID-19 vaccine. Study-wide results and caveats: Reportedly, nearly half the spike-specific TCRs target unmutated variant regions. AZD1222 recipients seropositive at baseline numbered only five or six.

As regards this clone: Its matching antigen is unknown.

Sequencing was performed with immunoSEQ multiplex PCR; in TCRdb, only in-frame clones are kept and a portion is missing. The table includes 90,000 to 100,000 clones, around nine tenths detected once. Per germline, CDR1 LNHDA and CDR2 SQIVND (reference sequence). The length of the CDR3 is 13 residues. V lost 4 bases to trimming and J lost 1 base, with 5 bases between them. This chain uses TRBV19 with TRBJ1-5; no firm D call. The TCR sequence derives from an adult in good health. The source material was peripheral blood, sampled on day 0 of AZD1222 vaccination. This chain's CDR3 is CASSTGSNQPQHF. In DNA, the CDR3 is TGTGCCAGTAGTACAGGCAGCAATCAGCCCCAGCATTTT.